A selection of T cell receptor beta chains follows, all from one sample in a study of technical replicates of blood from a handful of donors. Clones were read by immunoSEQ multiplex PCR, and TCRdb kept only the in-frame ones, dropping some. The sample consists of tens of thousands of clones, around nine tenths of them appearing once. The sample was T cells isolated from PBMCs. Receptors were obtained from a human donor in good health. Each CDR3 is given with its conserved first and last residue. The order of the fields is clone size, V gene, CDR3 protein. Clone size appears in some rows only: once, few, many, or a class for an expanded clone.

>NA|TRBV7-7
CASSWTPREVHEQFF
>once|TRBV11-2
CASSPALSGGAYEQYF
>NA|TRBV5-1
CASSLSTSRSNEQFF
>NA|TRBV11-3
CASSYEFGTGELGTQYF
>NA|TRBV29-1
CSVELPDTYEQYF
>NA|TRBV6-5
CASSIERTGNYGYTF
>NA|TRBV7-2
CASSTRGSHLSYEQYF
>NA|TRBV28
CASSLTGKYTEAFF
>NA|TRBV4-1
CASSRVRYYNSPLHF
>NA|TRBV28
CASSSSGRDEQYF
>NA|TRBV14
CASSQRGKGTGELFF